The T cell receptor (beta chain) under discussion was sequenced for a study of identical twins. The study, taken as a whole, reports: Out-of-frame sharing of TCR alpha in monozygotic twins was underestimated by models.

Only a few counts were recorded for this clonotype. The antigen is unknown. The germline CDR1 and CDR2 sequences are SGHRS and YFSETQ. The CDR3 runs to 15 residues. The V gene end was trimmed by 4 bases and the J gene end by 4 bases; junction bases not matched to a gene: 8. TCRdb ran MiXCR on the 5' RACE reads and lists one entry per CDR3 protein. The sample consists of approximately 500,000 distinct CDR3 sequences, roughly 26% of them appearing once. These data are also associated with another study on T cells expressing NK-cell markers. This second report adds: Within the sequenced cohort of eight donors, seven exhibited HCMV seropositivity and one was seronegative. In several experiments, an anti-gamma-delta TCR antibody restricted sorting to alpha-beta TCR T cells.

The chain links TRBV5-1 to TRBJ2-3; 8 bases map to TRBD1. The specimen sequenced was CD4+ T cells sorted from blood. This sequence was found in a woman aged 18-29 years in good health. Written as DNA, the CDR3 is TGCGCCAGCAGCCGGACAGGGATGGATGCAGATACGCAGTATTTT. Translated: CASSRTGMDADTQYF.